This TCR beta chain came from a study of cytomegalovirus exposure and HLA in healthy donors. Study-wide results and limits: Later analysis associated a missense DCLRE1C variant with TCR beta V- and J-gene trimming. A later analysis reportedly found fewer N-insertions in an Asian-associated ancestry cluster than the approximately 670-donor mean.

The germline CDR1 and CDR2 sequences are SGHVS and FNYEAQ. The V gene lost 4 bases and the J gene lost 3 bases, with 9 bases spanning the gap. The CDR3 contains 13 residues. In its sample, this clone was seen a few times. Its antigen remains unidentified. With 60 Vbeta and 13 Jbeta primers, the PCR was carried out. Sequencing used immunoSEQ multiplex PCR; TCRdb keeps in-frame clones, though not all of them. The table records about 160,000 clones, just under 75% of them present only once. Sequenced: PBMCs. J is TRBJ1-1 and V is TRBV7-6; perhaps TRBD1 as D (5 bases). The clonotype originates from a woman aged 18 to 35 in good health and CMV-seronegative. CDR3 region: CASSSGLDTEAFF. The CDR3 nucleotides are TGTGCCAGCAGCTCGGGACTAGACACTGAAGCTTTCTTT.